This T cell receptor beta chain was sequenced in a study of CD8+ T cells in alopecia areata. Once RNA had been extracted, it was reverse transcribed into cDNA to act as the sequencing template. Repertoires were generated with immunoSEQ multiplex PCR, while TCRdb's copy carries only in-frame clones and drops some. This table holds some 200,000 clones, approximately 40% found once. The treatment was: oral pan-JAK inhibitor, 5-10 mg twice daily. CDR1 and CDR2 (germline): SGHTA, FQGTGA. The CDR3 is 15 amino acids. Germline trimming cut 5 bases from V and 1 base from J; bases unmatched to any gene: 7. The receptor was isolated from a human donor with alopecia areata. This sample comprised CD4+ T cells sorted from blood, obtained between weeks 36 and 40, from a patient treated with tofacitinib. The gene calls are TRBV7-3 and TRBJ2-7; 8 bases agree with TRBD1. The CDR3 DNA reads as TGTGCCAGCAGCCCGTCCGGGACAGGATCCTACGAGCAGTACTTC. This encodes CASSPSGTGSYEQYF.